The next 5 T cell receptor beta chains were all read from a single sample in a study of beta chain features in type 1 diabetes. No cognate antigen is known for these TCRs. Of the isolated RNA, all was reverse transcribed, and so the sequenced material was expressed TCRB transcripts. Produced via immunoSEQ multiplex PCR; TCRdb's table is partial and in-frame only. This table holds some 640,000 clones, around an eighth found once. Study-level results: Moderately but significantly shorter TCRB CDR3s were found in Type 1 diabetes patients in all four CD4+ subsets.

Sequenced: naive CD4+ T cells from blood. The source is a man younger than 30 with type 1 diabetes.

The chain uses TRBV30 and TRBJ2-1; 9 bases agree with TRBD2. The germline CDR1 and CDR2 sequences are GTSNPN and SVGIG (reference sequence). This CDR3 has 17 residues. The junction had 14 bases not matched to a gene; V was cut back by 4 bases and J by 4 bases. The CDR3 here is CAWNRELGTSRYNEQFF. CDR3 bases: TGTGCCTGGAATAGGGAGTTAGGGACTAGCAGATACAATGAGCAGTTCTTC.

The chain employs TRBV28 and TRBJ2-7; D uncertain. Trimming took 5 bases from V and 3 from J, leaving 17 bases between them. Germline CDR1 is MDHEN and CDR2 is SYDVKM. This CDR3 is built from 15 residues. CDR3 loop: CASSIFGTQHYEQYF. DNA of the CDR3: TGTGCCAGCAGTATATTTGGAACTCAACACTACGAGCAGTACTTC.

CDR3 in DNA: TGTGCCAGTAGTCCCGGATCTGGGGCCAACGTCCTGACTTTC. Amino acid sequence: CASSPGSGANVLTF. This chain connects TRBV19 to TRBJ2-6, with D unclear. The CDR3 sequence is 14 residues long. Germline CDR1 LNHDA, CDR2 SQIVND (reference sequence). Trimming shortened V by 5 bases and J by 1 base, and 6 bases separated the two germline ends.

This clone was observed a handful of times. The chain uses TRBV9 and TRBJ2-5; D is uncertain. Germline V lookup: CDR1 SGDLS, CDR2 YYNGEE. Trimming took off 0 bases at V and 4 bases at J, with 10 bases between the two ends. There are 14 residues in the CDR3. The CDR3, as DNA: TGTGCCAGCAGCGTAGGGACCTCCGGAGAGACCCAGTACTTC. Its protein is CASSVGTSGETQYF.

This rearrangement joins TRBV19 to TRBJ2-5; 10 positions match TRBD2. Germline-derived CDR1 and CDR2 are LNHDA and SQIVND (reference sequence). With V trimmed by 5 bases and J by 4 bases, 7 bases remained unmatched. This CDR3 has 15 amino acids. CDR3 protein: CASSALVAGGETQYF. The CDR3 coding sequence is TGTGCCAGTAGTGCTTTGGTAGCGGGAGGAGAGACCCAGTACTTC. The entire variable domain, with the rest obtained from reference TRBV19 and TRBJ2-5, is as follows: DGGITQSPKYLFRKEGQNVTLSCEQNLNHDAMYWYRQDPGQGLRLIYYSQIVNDFQKGDIAEGYSVSREKKESFPLTVTSAQKNPTAFYLCASSALVAGGETQYFGPGTRLLVL.